This section outlines one T cell receptor (beta chain) sequence together with its context. Its antigen is not identified. Assay: immunoSEQ multiplex PCR; the TCRdb copy retains only in-frame clones and omits some. In the table there are about 120,000 clones, just over 90% of which are singletons. This entry is derived from a study of siplizumab effects on memory and regulatory T cells. General study findings and limits: Unstimulated subsets contained matches for only a minor fraction of alloreactive clones. In unstimulated cells, naive T cells appeared more diverse than memory T cells and seemed major alloresponse contributors. Mappable alloreactive CD4+ clones came from Treg cells more than 60% of the time on average with siplizumab, against around 25% in controls. Only a minority of proliferating CD4+ or CD8+ clones had an assignable naive or memory phenotype, with roughly 75-95% lacking one.

CDR1 is MDHEN, CDR2 SYDVKM, per germline. Deletions cut 2 bases from V and 8 bases from J, with 12 bases between. CDR3 size: 13 residues. The sequenced sample was non-Treg CD4+ T cells sorted from blood. The receptor's source is a human donor in good health. The J gene is TRBJ1-2, the V gene TRBV28; D is unresolved. DNA of the CDR3: TGTGCCAGCAGTTTACTCGACATCCAGGGCTACACCTTC. It specifies CASSLLDIQGYTF.